Each of the 8 T cell receptor beta chains below was sequenced from the same sample in a study of cytomegalovirus exposure and HLA in healthy donors. The PCR contained 60 Vbeta and 13 Jbeta primers. Generated by immunoSEQ multiplex PCR, the TCRdb table keeps only in-frame clones and is missing some. The data contain about 150,000 clones, about four fifths of them seen just once; the ten biggest clones take up about 2.6%. Sequenced material: PBMCs. The source is a man younger than 35 in good health and CMV-seronegative.

The chain combines TRBV4-3 with TRBJ2-1; 9 bases agree with TRBD2. The J segment lost 10 bases and the V segment lost 4 bases, leaving 14 bases of the junction unmatched. The CDR3 extends over 16 amino acids. The germline V gene has CDR1 LGHNA and CDR2 YSLEER. DNA for the CDR3: TGCGCCAGCAGCCCTCGGGCGGGGGGGCCCCCAGAAGAGCAGTTCTTC. It codes for CASSPRAGGPPEEQFF.

CDR3 DNA: TGTGCCAGCAGCTCACAGGGAGAGGGGAACACTGAAGCTTTCTTT. As protein: CASSSQGEGNTEAFF. The chain uses TRBV5-5 and TRBJ1-1, with a possible D match to TRBD1 (6 bases). V was cut by 3 bases and J by 1 base, with 13 bases left in between. The germline CDR1 and CDR2 sequences are SGHKS and YYEKEE (reference sequence). This CDR3 comprises 15 residues. Supplemented by reference TRBV5-5 and TRBJ1-1, the full variable domain reads DAGVTQSPTHLIKTRGQQVTLRCSPISGHKSVSWYQQVLGQGPQFIFQYYEKEERGRGNFPDRFSARQFPNYSSELNVNALLLGDSALYLCASSSQGEGNTEAFFGQGTRLTVV.

Remarks on this clone: The sample has other DNA sequences that encode this CDR3 too. The J gene is TRBJ1-4, the V gene TRBV5-8; 7 nucleotides agree with TRBD1. Trimming cost V 4 bases and J 3 bases; bases outside gene matches: 6. The CDR3 contains 15 residues. Germline lookup yields CDR1 SGHTS and CDR2 YDEGEE. The DNA for the CDR3 is TGTGCCAGCAGCGAGGGACAGACTGCTAATGAAAAACTGTTTTTT. Encoded protein: CASSEGQTANEKLFF.

The chain employs TRBV4-1 and TRBJ1-3; D is undetermined. V was shortened by 0 bases and J by 0 bases, with 12 bases between the two germline ends. Germline CDR1 MGHRA, CDR2 YSYEKL. The CDR3 length is 17 residues. The CDR3 protein is CASSQDVAVSSGNTIYF. Written as DNA, the CDR3 is TGCGCCAGCAGCCAAGATGTGGCCGTCTCCTCTGGAAACACCATATATTTT.

This clone was found a few times. The chain couples TRBV28 to TRBJ1-5; D is undetermined. The CDR3 is 14 amino acids. V was trimmed by 4 bases and J by 6 bases, leaving 13 bases between them. Germline V gives CDR1 MDHEN, CDR2 SYDVKM. For the CDR3, the DNA is TGTGCCAGCAGTTGGAATCAGGTTAGTCAGCCCCAGCATTTT. Amino acid sequence: CASSWNQVSQPQHF.

The V and J genes are TRBV4-1 and TRBJ1-6, with 8 bases aligning to TRBD1. V dropped 0 bases and J dropped 10; count of bases not matched to a gene: 5. The germline V gene encodes CDR1 MGHRA and CDR2 YSYEKL. The CDR3 length is 15 residues. CDR3 in amino acids: CASSQEGQGASPLHF. CDR3 nucleotides: TGCGCCAGCAGCCAAGAAGGGCAGGGGGCCTCACCCCTCCACTTT.

V is TRBV29-1 and J is TRBJ2-4, with 9 bases identical to TRBD1. This CDR3 has 12 amino acids. Germline V CDR1 and CDR2: SQVTM, ANQGSEA. V trimming: 1 base; J trimming: 12 bases; junction bases outside the gene matches: 4. In DNA form, the CDR3 reads TGCAGCGTTGAAGCGGACAGGGGCAGTCAGTACTTC. Protein sequence: CSVEADRGSQYF.

This clone has just a few counts. J is TRBJ2-2 and V is TRBV28, with 10 bases fitting TRBD2. This CDR3 is 17 amino acids long. Germline V CDR1 and CDR2: MDHEN, SYDVKM. V shed 4 bases and J 4 bases; nucleotides not matched to a gene: 9. The CDR3: CASSYPPGTSVTGELFF. The CDR3 nucleotides are TGTGCCAGCAGTTACCCACCCGGGACTAGCGTCACCGGGGAGCTGTTTTTT.